Shown below are 13 T cell receptor beta chains from a single sample sequenced in a study of shared clonotypes between healthy human individuals. Some clones are missing from TCRdb's copy, which holds only in-frame ones; the method was immunoSEQ multiplex PCR. The table records about 2.3 million clones, 85% to 95% of them present only once. The sample comprised naive CD4+ T cells from PBMCs. Subset of the sample: CD45RA+ positively selected. These receptors were taken from a man between 18 and 29 years old in good health. Some clones in this sample may be carry-over from other donors' samples.

This chain links TRBV27 with TRBJ2-7; a weak D match, TRBD2 (5 bases). V was pared by 2 bases and J by 0 bases, with 11 bases between. This CDR3 contains 15 residues. The germline gives CDR1 MNHEY, CDR2 SMNVEV (reference sequence). CDR3 sequence: CASSLISSNSYEQYF. In DNA, the CDR3 is TGTGCCAGCAGTTTAATCTCTAGCAACTCCTACGAGCAGTACTTC.

The rearrangement links TRBV5-5 to TRBJ2-7; D gene ambiguous. Trimming cost V 1 base and J 4 bases, with 15 bases left between them. Germline-derived CDR1 and CDR2 are SGHKS and YYEKEE (reference sequence). This CDR3 is built from 15 residues. CDR3 region: CASSLPAKPAYEQYF. CDR3 coding DNA: TGTGCCAGCAGCTTGCCAGCCAAGCCAGCTTACGAGCAGTACTTC.

This chain connects TRBV5-6 to TRBJ2-7; D is unresolved. The CDR3 runs 13 residues. The V gene lost 0 bases and the J gene lost 5 bases, with 9 bases spanning the gap. Germline lookup yields CDR1 SGHDT and CDR2 YYEEEE. CDR3 coding DNA: TGTGCCAGCAGCTTGGTTGGAATCCACGAGCAGTACTTC. Translated: CASSLVGIHEQYF. Combining the CDR3 with reference TRBV5-6 and TRBJ2-7 gives the whole variable domain DAGVTQSPTHLIKTRGQQVTLRCSPKSGHDTVSWYQQALGQGPQFIFQYYEEEERQRGNFPDRFSGHQFPNYSSELNVNALLLGDSALYLCASSLVGIHEQYFGPGTRLTVT.

The CDR3 nucleotides read TGTGCCAGCAGACAATATAGGAGGGGCAATCAGCCCCAGCATTTT. Amino acids: CASRQYRRGNQPQHF. The V call is TRBV6-4, the J call TRBJ1-5; D gene unclear. The CDR3 totals 15 residues. Germline assignment: CDR1 MRHNA and CDR2 SNTAGT. V was clipped by 6 bases and J by 2 bases, with 14 bases between them.

On this clone: The identical CDR3 is also encoded by other nucleotide sequences in the sample. J is TRBJ2-7 and V is TRBV5-1, with 8 bases matching TRBD1. Trimming cost V 2 bases and J 3 bases; bases outside gene matches: 4. The germline CDR1 and CDR2 sequences are SGHRS and YFSETQ. This CDR3 region has 14 residues. In nucleotides, the CDR3 is TGCGCCAGCAGCTTAGGCAGGGGGCTCTACGAGCAGTACTTC. It specifies CASSLGRGLYEQYF.

The V gene is TRBV19, the J gene TRBJ1-5; D unclear. CDR1 is LNHDA, CDR2 SQIVND, per germline (reference sequence). V was clipped by 3 bases and J by 3 bases, with 18 bases between them. The CDR3 contains 17 residues. DNA of the CDR3: TGTGCCAGTAGTATGGGAAGGTCGGGGATAACCAATCAGCCCCAGCATTTT. Encoded protein: CASSMGRSGITNQPQHF. Combining the CDR3 with reference TRBV19 and TRBJ1-5 gives the whole variable domain DGGITQSPKYLFRKEGQNVTLSCEQNLNHDAMYWYRQDPGQGLRLIYYSQIVNDFQKGDIAEGYSVSREKKESFPLTVTSAQKNPTAFYLCASSMGRSGITNQPQHFGDGTRLSIL.

The V gene is TRBV9, the J gene TRBJ1-3, with no clear D. Trimming pared 0 bases from V and 4 bases from J, leaving 14 bases between. Germline CDR1 and CDR2: SGDLS and YYNGEE. This CDR3 is 16 amino acids long. In DNA, the CDR3 is TGTGCCAGCAGCGTAGGAGGATCCCCCTCCGGAAACACCATATATTTT. Translated, it gives CASSVGGSPSGNTIYF.

The gene calls are TRBV9 and TRBJ1-4, with TRBD1 matching over 8 bases. Germline V lookup: CDR1 SGDLS, CDR2 YYNGEE. This CDR3 is built from 16 residues. With V trimmed by 1 base and J by 7 bases, 9 bases remained unmatched. CDR3 coding DNA: TGTGCCAGCAGCGTATCGGGGACAGGCGCTGTTGAAAAACTGTTTTTT. The encoded protein is CASSVSGTGAVEKLFF.

The chain employs TRBV25-1 and TRBJ2-3, with 12 nucleotides matching TRBD2. The CDR3 has 17 amino acids. V trimming: 1 base; J trimming: 4 bases; junction bases outside the gene matches: 6. Germline CDR1 and CDR2: MGHDK and SYGVNS. DNA for the CDR3: TGTGCCAGCAGTGAATCGGGACTAGCGGGTTTATCAGATACGCAGTATTTT. It codes for CASSESGLAGLSDTQYF.

V gene TRBV13 combines with J gene TRBJ1-5; D is unresolved. The CDR3 spans 14 residues. From germline, CDR1 is PRHDT and CDR2 FYEKMQ (reference sequence). Trimming shortened V by 5 bases and J by 10 bases, and 18 bases separated the two germline ends. The chain's CDR3 is CASSLRSPAAPQHF. The CDR3 DNA sequence: TGTGCCAGCAGCCTAAGGTCCCCTGCAGCCCCCCAGCATTTT.

The chain has TRBV6-1 and TRBJ2-7; D is perhaps TRBD1 (5 bases). The V gene lost 6 bases and the J gene lost 6 bases, with 18 bases spanning the gap. The CDR3 length is 14 residues. Germline lookup yields CDR1 MNHNS and CDR2 SASEGT. For the CDR3, the DNA is TGTGCCAGCAGAGCGACAGCCGGAAACCTCGAGCAGTACTTC. This codes for CASRATAGNLEQYF.

A word on this clone: This same CDR3 is encoded by further DNA sequences in the sample. The CDR3 sequence is CASSRVGSYEQYF. The CDR3 DNA reads as TGTGCCAGCAGTCGTGTAGGTTCCTACGAGCAGTACTTC. The rearrangement links TRBV27 to TRBJ2-7; D not resolved. The CDR3 totals 13 residues. The V and J ends lost 5 bases and 1 base respectively, with 9 bases between them. Germline-derived CDR1 and CDR2 are MNHEY and SMNVEV (reference sequence).

Only one count was recorded for this clone. The rearrangement links TRBV15 to TRBJ2-2, with D tentatively TRBD1 (5 bases). CDR3 length: 14 residues. Germline CDR1 LNHNV, CDR2 YYDKDF (reference sequence). V lost 9 bases and J lost 2, with 13 bases in between. This chain's CDR3 is CATEQGSNTGELFF. In DNA, the CDR3 is TGTGCCACAGAGCAGGGTTCAAACACCGGGGAGCTGTTTTTT.